This passage covers 28 T cell receptor beta chains from one sample sequenced in a study of beta chain features in type 1 diabetes. Sequenced material consisted of expressed TCRB transcripts (all of the isolated RNA was reverse transcribed). Measured with immunoSEQ multiplex PCR; TCRdb has only the in-frame clones, and not every one. This table has some 250,000 clones, 25% to 35% appearing once. The sequencing sample was made of central memory CD4+ T cells from blood. The receptors come from a man younger than 45 in good health.

The rearrangement uses TRBV28 and TRBJ2-1; 8 bases match TRBD1. Germline V CDR1 and CDR2: MDHEN, SYDVKM. This CDR3 region has 14 residues. After removal of 1 base from V and 5 bases from J, the junction contained 1 base not matched to a gene. CDR3 region: CASSLLQGDNEQFF. The CDR3 nucleotides read TGTGCCAGCAGTTTATTACAGGGGGACAATGAGCAGTTCTTC.

The chain combines TRBV4-1 with TRBJ2-3, with D tentatively TRBD2 (7 bases). The CDR3 runs 15 residues. The germline V gene encodes CDR1 MGHRA and CDR2 YSYEKL. V was cut by 1 base and J by 5 bases, with 13 bases left in between. The CDR3 is CASSQVGGPRDTQYF. CDR3 nucleotide sequence: TGCGCCAGCAGCCAAGTGGGGGGGCCAAGAGATACGCAGTATTTT.

In this sample, this clone turned up a few times. The rearrangement uses TRBV25-1 and TRBJ1-4, with a weak D call TRBD1 (5 bases). Germline assignment: CDR1 MGHDK and CDR2 SYGVNS. The ends were cut back, 6 bases at V and 8 bases at J, with 16 bases in the middle. There are 14 residues in the CDR3. The CDR3 DNA reads TGTGCCAGCAGGCAGGGCCTGGAGGGGGAAAAACTGTTTTTT. It codes for CASRQGLEGEKLFF.

This chain connects TRBV25-1 to TRBJ2-7, with D perhaps TRBD1 (6 bases). The CDR3 totals 15 residues. V was cut by 4 bases and J by 0 bases, with 13 bases left in between. The germline CDR1 and CDR2 sequences are MGHDK and SYGVNS. The CDR3 protein is CASSGSQGDSYEQYF. The CDR3, as DNA: TGTGCCAGCAGTGGATCACAGGGTGACTCCTACGAGCAGTACTTC.

This clone was observed a handful of times. The chain employs TRBV11-2 and TRBJ2-1; D not certain. The CDR3 sequence is 13 residues long. Germline V gives CDR1 SGHAT, CDR2 FQNNGV. The V end lost 4 bases, the J end lost 4 bases, and 8 bases lay between the germline ends. Here the CDR3 reads CASSSLGYNEQFF. DNA of the CDR3: TGTGCCAGCAGCTCCCTCGGTTACAATGAGCAGTTCTTC.

The V gene is TRBV9, the J gene TRBJ2-3, with D tentatively TRBD2 (6 bases). V was pared by 2 bases and J by 1 base, with 14 bases between. CDR3 length: 16 amino acids. The germline gives CDR1 SGDLS, CDR2 YYNGEE. The CDR3 region has the DNA TGTGCCAGCAGCGTTTCCTCTAGCGCCCGCACAGATACGCAGTATTTT. Translated: CASSVSSSARTDTQYF.

V and J are TRBV30 and TRBJ1-1; the D gene is possibly TRBD1 (6 bases). Germline CDR1 is GTSNPN and CDR2 is SVGIG (reference sequence). The CDR3 runs 14 residues. V lost 4 bases and J lost 1, with 13 bases in between. Here the CDR3 DNA reads TGTGCCTGGAACCCTGGACAGAAGAACACTGAAGCTTTCTTT. It is translated as CAWNPGQKNTEAFF.

This chain links TRBV25-1 with TRBJ2-1, with D possibly TRBD2 on 6 matching bases. Germline values: CDR1 MGHDK, CDR2 SYGVNS. The CDR3 extends over 15 amino acids. Between the trimmed V and J ends, which lost 2 bases and 8 bases, there was a span of 16 bases. The CDR3 is CASSEAGPPGDEQFF. The CDR3 DNA reads as TGTGCCAGCAGTGAAGCGGGGCCGCCTGGGGATGAGCAGTTCTTC.

The chain carries TRBV30 and TRBJ1-3; D gene unclear. The V end lost 2 bases, the J end lost 3 bases, and 17 bases lay between the germline ends. Germline-derived CDR1 and CDR2 are GTSNPN and SVGIG (reference sequence). CDR3 length equals 16 residues. Here the CDR3 reads CAWSRTAGIGGNTIYF. The CDR3 DNA is TGTGCCTGGAGTAGAACCGCAGGAATAGGTGGAAACACCATATATTTT.

This clone was seen a handful of times. The chain combines TRBV4-3 with TRBJ2-5, with D unclear. V lost 1 base to trimming and J lost 5 bases, with 8 bases between them. Germline CDR1 LGHNA, CDR2 YSLEER. The CDR3 is 13 amino acids. The CDR3 DNA reads as TGCGCCAGCAGCCAAGCAGGTGGGGAGACCCAGTACTTC. Residues: CASSQAGGETQYF.

This sequence joins TRBV6-5 and TRBJ2-5; 11 bases fit TRBD1. J gave up 4 bases and V 5 bases, and 6 bases lay outside the gene matches. Looked up from germline, CDR1 is MNHEY and CDR2 is SVGAGI. This CDR3 has 15 residues. CDR3: CASSPGQGGRETQYF. CDR3 bases: TGTGCCAGCAGTCCGGGACAGGGGGGTCGAGAGACCCAGTACTTC.

This clone was detected a few times. This sequence joins TRBV25-1 and TRBJ2-3, with D possibly being TRBD2 (5 bases). This CDR3 comprises 16 residues. The V end was cut by 3 bases, the J end by 6 bases, with 19 bases between. Germline V gene lookup returns CDR1 MGHDK and CDR2 SYGVNS. The CDR3 nucleotides read TGTGCCAGCAGTGAGTCGGCGGGCCTTCGGCCGGATACGCAGTATTTT. Residues: CASSESAGLRPDTQYF.

The chain is built from TRBV29-1 and TRBJ1-1; D not resolved. The CDR3 length is 14 residues. Deletions cut 1 base from V and 4 bases from J, with 13 bases between. Germline assignment: CDR1 SQVTM and CDR2 ANQGSEA. CDR3 protein: CSVEVGVSSTEAFF. In DNA form, the CDR3 reads TGCAGCGTTGAAGTCGGGGTGAGTTCCACTGAAGCTTTCTTT.

The chain links TRBV7-7 to TRBJ2-1; no firm D call. Germline lookup yields CDR1 SSHAT and CDR2 FNYEAQ (reference sequence). The V end lost 1 base, the J end lost 0 bases, and 10 bases lay between the germline ends. CDR3 size: 16 residues. CDR3 protein: CASSLGDLSSYNEQFF. CDR3 DNA: TGTGCCAGCAGCTTAGGGGATCTGAGCTCCTACAATGAGCAGTTCTTC.

The V call is TRBV18, the J call TRBJ2-3; no definite D call. This CDR3 region has 15 residues. Germline loops: CDR1 KGHSH, CDR2 LQKENI. The V end was cut by 4 bases, the J end by 0 bases, with 11 bases between. The CDR3 is CASSLGEESTDTQYF. In nucleotides, the CDR3 is TGTGCCAGCTCACTCGGCGAAGAAAGCACAGATACGCAGTATTTT. Complete variable domain (other parts from reference TRBV18 and TRBJ2-3): NAGVMQNPRHLVRRRGQEARLRCSPMKGHSHVYWYRQLPEEGLKFMVYLQKENIIDESGMPKERFSAEFPKEGPSILRIQQVVRGDSAAYFCASSLGEESTDTQYFGPGTRLTVL.

This clone has a handful of counts. V usage is TRBV25-1 and J usage is TRBJ2-7; TRBD1 might be the D (5 bases). V lost 1 base to trimming and J lost 0 bases, with 7 bases between them. The CDR3 has 14 amino acids. Germline V gene sequence: CDR1 MGHDK, CDR2 SYGVNS. Here the CDR3 reads CASSESQGSYEQYF. CDR3 DNA: TGTGCCAGCAGTGAATCGCAGGGCTCCTACGAGCAGTACTTC.

This sequence joins TRBV9 and TRBJ2-3; D uncertain. In germline, CDR1 is SGDLS, CDR2 YYNGEE. V was clipped by 5 bases and J by 0 bases, with 10 bases between them. CDR3 size: 14 residues. CDR3 in DNA: TGTGCCAGCAGACCGCACACTAGCACAGATACGCAGTATTTT. Protein sequence: CASRPHTSTDTQYF.

The chain couples TRBV27 to TRBJ2-2, with 7 bases matching TRBD2. The V segment lost 9 bases and the J segment 1 base; nucleotides outside the gene matches: 8. This CDR3 contains 15 residues. CDR1 is MNHEY and CDR2 is SMNVEV in the germline V gene (reference sequence). The CDR3 is CASQMSGVNTGELFF. CDR3 nucleotides: TGTGCCAGTCAAATGAGCGGGGTGAACACCGGGGAGCTGTTTTTT.

The chain carries TRBV2 and TRBJ2-5, with D maybe TRBD1 (6 bases). Germline assignment: CDR1 SNHLY and CDR2 FYNNEI. Trimming shortened V by 7 bases and J by 7 bases, and 22 bases separated the two germline ends. The CDR3 covers 15 residues. CDR3 loop: CASKYNGQLLGTQYF. CDR3 in DNA: TGTGCCAGCAAATACAACGGACAGCTCCTTGGGACCCAGTACTTC.

This clone was detected ten times or more. V usage is TRBV6-5 and J usage is TRBJ2-7; D is possibly TRBD1 (5 bases). The CDR3 runs to 13 residues. The germline V gene has CDR1 MNHEY and CDR2 SVGAGI. Trimming took off 8 bases at V and 6 bases at J, with 17 bases between the two ends. This CDR3 is CASRRQGDGEQYF. The CDR3 bases are TGTGCCAGCCGTCGGCAGGGCGACGGCGAGCAGTACTTC.

The chain combines TRBV10-3 with TRBJ2-7; no clear D gene. Per germline, CDR1 ENHRY and CDR2 SYGVKD. This CDR3 region has 12 residues. V lost 2 bases, J lost 8 bases, and 10 bases lay in between. The CDR3 sequence: CAISETASQQYF. CDR3 nucleotide sequence: TGTGCCATCAGTGAGACAGCCTCCCAGCAGTACTTC.

This chain uses TRBV19 with TRBJ2-4; perhaps TRBD2 as D (5 bases). The V gene's germline CDR1 is LNHDA and CDR2 SQIVND (reference sequence). The CDR3 runs 17 residues. V was shortened by 5 bases and J by 0 bases, with 17 bases between the two germline ends. The CDR3 loop is CASSANRPGLAKNIQYF. In DNA form, the CDR3 reads TGTGCCAGTAGTGCGAACAGACCCGGACTAGCCAAAAACATTCAGTACTTC.

The chain is built from TRBV4-1 and TRBJ2-7, with 10 bases aligning to TRBD2. This CDR3 is 16 amino acids long. Per the germline V gene, CDR1 is MGHRA and CDR2 is YSYEKL. V lost 0 bases to trimming and J lost 2 bases; unmatched junction nucleotides: 4. CDR3 coding DNA: TGCGCCAGCAGCCAAGAACCAGCGGGAGGGACCTACGAGCAGTACTTC. It is translated as CASSQEPAGGTYEQYF.

V usage is TRBV6-5 and J usage is TRBJ2-5; 7 bases are a match to TRBD2. Germline loops: CDR1 MNHEY, CDR2 SVGAGI. The CDR3 consists of 16 residues. Trimming removed 4 bases from V and 0 bases from J; junction bases left unmatched: 8. The CDR3: CASSSIAGSYQETQYF. The CDR3 DNA reads as TGTGCCAGCAGTTCTATAGCGGGTTCGTACCAAGAGACCCAGTACTTC.

This clone was observed at least ten times. The V and J genes are TRBV19 and TRBJ2-1; D is unclear. Germline V gene data show CDR1 as LNHDA and CDR2 as SQIVND (reference sequence). The length of the CDR3 is 11 residues. V was clipped by 4 bases and J by 8 bases, with 6 bases between them. The DNA of the CDR3 is TGTGCCAGTAGTAGGAACCATGAGCAGTTCTTC. This translates into CASSRNHEQFF.

This chain connects TRBV30 to TRBJ1-2, with D unresolved. The CDR3 is 15 residues long. V dropped 0 bases and J dropped 2 bases, with 13 bases sitting between them. The germline CDR1 and CDR2 sequences are GTSNPN and SVGIG (reference sequence). In DNA form, the CDR3 reads TGTGCCTGGAGTGTACTAGCAGGTAGAAACTATGGCTACACCTTC. Translated: CAWSVLAGRNYGYTF.

Turning to this clone: The same CDR3 also results from other DNA sequences found in this sample. The V gene is TRBV18, the J gene TRBJ2-7; the D is unclear. Germline CDR1 reads KGHSH; CDR2 reads LQKENI. CDR3 length equals 14 residues. With 3 bases removed from V and 1 base from J, the gap between germline ends came to 10 bases. The CDR3 here is CASSPPGGSYEQYF. Written as DNA, the CDR3 is TGTGCCAGCTCACCCCCAGGCGGTTCCTACGAGCAGTACTTC.

This clone has just a few counts. The CDR3: CASRPGGTADFGYTF. In DNA, the CDR3 is TGTGCCAGCAGGCCCGGGGGGACAGCGGACTTTGGCTACACCTTC. V gene TRBV7-2 combines with J gene TRBJ1-2; 7 positions agree with TRBD1. The CDR3 sequence is 15 residues long. The V gene's germline CDR1 is SGHTA and CDR2 FQGNSA. Germline trimming cut 6 bases from V and 7 bases from J; bases unmatched to any gene: 14.